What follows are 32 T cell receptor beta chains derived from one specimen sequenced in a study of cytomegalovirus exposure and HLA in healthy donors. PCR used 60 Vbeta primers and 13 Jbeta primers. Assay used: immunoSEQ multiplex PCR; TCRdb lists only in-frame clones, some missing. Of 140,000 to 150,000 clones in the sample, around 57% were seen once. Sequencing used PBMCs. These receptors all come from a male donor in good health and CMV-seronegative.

The CDR3 DNA is TGTGCCAGCAGCGTAGCGGTTGGGAGCGGGGGGGCGCAAGAGACCCAGTACTTC. It codes for CASSVAVGSGGAQETQYF. The rearrangement uses TRBV9 and TRBJ2-5; 10 nucleotides align to TRBD2. The V and J ends lost 0 bases and 2 bases, in that order; junction bases with no gene match: 10. This CDR3 is built from 18 residues. Germline V gives CDR1 SGDLS, CDR2 YYNGEE.

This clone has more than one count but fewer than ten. The DNA for the CDR3 is TGTGCCAGCAGCGTAGTTCTAGCGGGGCCAGATACGCAGTATTTT. Its translation is CASSVVLAGPDTQYF. This sequence joins TRBV9 and TRBJ2-3, with TRBD2 matching over 9 bases. V was clipped by 0 bases and J by 4 bases; unmatched bases: 3. The length of the CDR3 is 15 residues. CDR1 SGDLS and CDR2 YYNGEE come from the germline V gene.

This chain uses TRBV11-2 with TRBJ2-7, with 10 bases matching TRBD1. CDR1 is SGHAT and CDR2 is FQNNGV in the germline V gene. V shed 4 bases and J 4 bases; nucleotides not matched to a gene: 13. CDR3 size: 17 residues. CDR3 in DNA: TGTGCCAGCAGCTCTTACGGACCGGGACAGGGGAAGTACGAGCAGTACTTC. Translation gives CASSSYGPGQGKYEQYF.

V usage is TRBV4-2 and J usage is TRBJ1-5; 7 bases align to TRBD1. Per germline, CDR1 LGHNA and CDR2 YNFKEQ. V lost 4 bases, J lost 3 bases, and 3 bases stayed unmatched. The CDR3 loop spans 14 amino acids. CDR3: CASSPGQNNQPQHF. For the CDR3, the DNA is TGTGCCAGCAGCCCGGGACAGAACAATCAGCCCCAGCATTTT.

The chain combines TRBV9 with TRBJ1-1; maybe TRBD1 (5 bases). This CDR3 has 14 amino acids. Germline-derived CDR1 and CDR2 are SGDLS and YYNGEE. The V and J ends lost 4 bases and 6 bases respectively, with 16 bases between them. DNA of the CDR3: TGTGCCAGCAGCCCCACCCCCGACAGTGCTGAAGCTTTCTTT. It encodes CASSPTPDSAEAFF.

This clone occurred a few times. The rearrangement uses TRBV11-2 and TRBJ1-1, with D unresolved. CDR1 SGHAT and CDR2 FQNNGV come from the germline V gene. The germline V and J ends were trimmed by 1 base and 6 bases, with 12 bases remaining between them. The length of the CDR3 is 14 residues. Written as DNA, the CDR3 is TGTGCCAGCAGCTTAGTTCGCATCTCAGCTGAAGCTTTCTTT. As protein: CASSLVRISAEAFF.

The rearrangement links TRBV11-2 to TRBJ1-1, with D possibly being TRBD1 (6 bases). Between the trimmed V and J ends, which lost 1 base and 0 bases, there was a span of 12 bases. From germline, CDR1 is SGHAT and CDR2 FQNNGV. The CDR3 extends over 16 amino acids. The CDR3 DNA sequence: TGTGCCAGCAGCTTAGGGGGGGGCAGCTTGAACACTGAAGCTTTCTTT. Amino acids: CASSLGGGSLNTEAFF.

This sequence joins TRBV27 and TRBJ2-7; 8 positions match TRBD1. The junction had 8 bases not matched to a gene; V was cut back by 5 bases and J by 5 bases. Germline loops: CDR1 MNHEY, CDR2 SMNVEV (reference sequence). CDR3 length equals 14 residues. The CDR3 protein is CASSSYRGVDEQYF. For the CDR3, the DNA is TGTGCCAGCAGTAGTTACAGGGGGGTGGACGAGCAGTACTTC.

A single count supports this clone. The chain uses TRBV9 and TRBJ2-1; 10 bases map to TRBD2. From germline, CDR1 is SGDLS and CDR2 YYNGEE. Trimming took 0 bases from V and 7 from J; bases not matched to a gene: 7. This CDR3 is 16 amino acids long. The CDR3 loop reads CASSVAPASGGNEQFF. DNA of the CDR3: TGTGCCAGCAGCGTAGCCCCGGCTAGCGGGGGAAATGAGCAGTTCTTC.

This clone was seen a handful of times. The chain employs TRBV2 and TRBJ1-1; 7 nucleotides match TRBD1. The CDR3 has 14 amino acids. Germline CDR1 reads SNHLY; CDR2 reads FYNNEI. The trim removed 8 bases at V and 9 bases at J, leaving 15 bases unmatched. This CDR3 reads CASRQGAPLRQAFF. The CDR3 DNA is TGTGCCAGCCGACAGGGCGCTCCCCTTCGCCAAGCTTTCTTT.

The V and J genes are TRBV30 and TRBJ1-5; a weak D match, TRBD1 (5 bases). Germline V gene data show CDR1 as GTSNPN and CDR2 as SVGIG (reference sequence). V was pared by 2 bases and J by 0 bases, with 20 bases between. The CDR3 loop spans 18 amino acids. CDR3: CAWSRRGFPGNSNQPQHF. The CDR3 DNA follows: TGTGCCTGGAGTCGGCGGGGCTTCCCGGGGAATAGCAATCAGCCCCAGCATTTT.

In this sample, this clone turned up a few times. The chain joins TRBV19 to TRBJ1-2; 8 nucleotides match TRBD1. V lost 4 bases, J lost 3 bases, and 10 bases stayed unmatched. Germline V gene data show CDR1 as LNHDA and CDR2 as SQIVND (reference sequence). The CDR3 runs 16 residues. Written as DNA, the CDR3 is TGTGCCAGTAGTACTATCCAGGGGGCTGGAGACTATGGCTACACCTTC. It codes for CASSTIQGAGDYGYTF.

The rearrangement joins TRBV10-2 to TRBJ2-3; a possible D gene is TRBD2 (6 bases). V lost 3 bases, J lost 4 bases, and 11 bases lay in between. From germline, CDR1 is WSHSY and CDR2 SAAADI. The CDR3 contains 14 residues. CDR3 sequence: CASSDAGNADTQYF. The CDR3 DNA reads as TGCGCCAGCAGTGACGCGGGAAACGCAGATACGCAGTATTTT.

The CDR3 loop reads CASSDIWTSGGVRDTQYF. The CDR3 DNA sequence: TGTGCCAGCAGCGATATCTGGACTAGCGGGGGGGTTAGGGATACGCAGTATTTT. The gene calls are TRBV2 and TRBJ2-3; 15 bases align to TRBD2. V shed 6 bases, J shed 6 bases, and the junction held 13 bases outside the gene matches. Germline CDR1 reads SNHLY; CDR2 reads FYNNEI. The CDR3 sequence is 18 residues long.

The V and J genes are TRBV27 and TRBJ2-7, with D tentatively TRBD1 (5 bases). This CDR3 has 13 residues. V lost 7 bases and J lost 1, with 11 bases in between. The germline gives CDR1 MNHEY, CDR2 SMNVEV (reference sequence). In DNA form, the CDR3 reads TGTGCCAGCAAACTGCGACAGTCCTACGAGCAGTACTTC. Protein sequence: CASKLRQSYEQYF.

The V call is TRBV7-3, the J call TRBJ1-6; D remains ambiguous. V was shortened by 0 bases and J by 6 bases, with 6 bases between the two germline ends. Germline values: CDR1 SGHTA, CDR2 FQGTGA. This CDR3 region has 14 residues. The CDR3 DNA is TGTGCCAGCAGCTTAACCGGGGTTAATTCACCCCTCCACTTT. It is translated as CASSLTGVNSPLHF.

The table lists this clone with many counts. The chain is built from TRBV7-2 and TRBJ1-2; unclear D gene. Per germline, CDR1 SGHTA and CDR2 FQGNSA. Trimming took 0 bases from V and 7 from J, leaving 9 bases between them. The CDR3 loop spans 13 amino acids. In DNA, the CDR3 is TGTGCCAGCAGCTTAGCCGGGTCGGGTGGCTACACCTTC. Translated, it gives CASSLAGSGGYTF.

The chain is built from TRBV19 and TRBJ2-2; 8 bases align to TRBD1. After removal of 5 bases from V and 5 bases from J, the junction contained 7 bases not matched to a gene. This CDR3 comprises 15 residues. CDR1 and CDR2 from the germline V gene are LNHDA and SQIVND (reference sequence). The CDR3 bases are TGTGCCAGTAGTGTCGACAGGGGAGAGACCGGGGAGCTGTTTTTT. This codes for CASSVDRGETGELFF. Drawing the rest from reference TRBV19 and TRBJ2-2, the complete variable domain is DGGITQSPKYLFRKEGQNVTLSCEQNLNHDAMYWYRQDPGQGLRLIYYSQIVNDFQKGDIAEGYSVSREKKESFPLTVTSAQKNPTAFYLCASSVDRGETGELFFGEGSRLTVL.

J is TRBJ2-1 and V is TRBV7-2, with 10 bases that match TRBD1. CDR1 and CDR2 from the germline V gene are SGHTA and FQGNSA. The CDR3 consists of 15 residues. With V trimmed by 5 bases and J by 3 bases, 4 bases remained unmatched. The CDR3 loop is CASSRRTGGYNEQFF. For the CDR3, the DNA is TGTGCCAGCAGCCGTAGGACAGGGGGCTACAATGAGCAGTTCTTC.

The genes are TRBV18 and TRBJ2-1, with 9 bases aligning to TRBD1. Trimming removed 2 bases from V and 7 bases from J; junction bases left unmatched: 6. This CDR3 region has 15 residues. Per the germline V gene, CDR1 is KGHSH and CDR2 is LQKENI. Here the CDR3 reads CASSPLTGGKNEQFF. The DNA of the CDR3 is TGTGCCAGCTCACCATTAACAGGGGGCAAGAATGAGCAGTTCTTC. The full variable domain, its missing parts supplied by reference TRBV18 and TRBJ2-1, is NAGVMQNPRHLVRRRGQEARLRCSPMKGHSHVYWYRQLPEEGLKFMVYLQKENIIDESGMPKERFSAEFPKEGPSILRIQQVVRGDSAAYFCASSPLTGGKNEQFFGPGTRLTVL.

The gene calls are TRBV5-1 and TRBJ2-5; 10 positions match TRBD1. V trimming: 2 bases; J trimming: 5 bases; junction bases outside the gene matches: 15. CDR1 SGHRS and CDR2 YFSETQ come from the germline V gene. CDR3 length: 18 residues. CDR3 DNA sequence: TGCGCCAGCAGCTTAGGGGGGAGGACGGGACAGGGGAAGGAGACCCAGTACTTC. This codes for CASSLGGRTGQGKETQYF.

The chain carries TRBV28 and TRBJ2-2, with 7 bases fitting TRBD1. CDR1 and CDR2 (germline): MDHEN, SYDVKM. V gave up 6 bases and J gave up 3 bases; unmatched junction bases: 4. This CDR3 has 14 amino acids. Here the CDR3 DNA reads TGTGCCAGCAGAATACAGGGGTACACCGGGGAGCTGTTTTTT. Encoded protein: CASRIQGYTGELFF.

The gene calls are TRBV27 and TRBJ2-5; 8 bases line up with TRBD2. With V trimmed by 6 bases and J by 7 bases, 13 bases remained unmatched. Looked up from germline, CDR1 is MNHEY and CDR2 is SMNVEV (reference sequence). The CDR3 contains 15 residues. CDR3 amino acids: CASRLAGRDGGTQYF. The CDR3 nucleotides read TGTGCCAGCAGGTTAGCGGGGAGGGACGGAGGGACCCAGTACTTC.

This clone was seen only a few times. In nucleotides, the CDR3 is TGCGCCAGCAGCCAAAGCCAGGGTGTATCTAATGAAAAACTGTTTTTT. Translating gives CASSQSQGVSNEKLFF. V is TRBV4-1 and J is TRBJ1-4, with D tentatively TRBD1 (5 bases). Trimming cost V 2 bases and J 3 bases, with 13 bases left between them. Germline V gene sequence: CDR1 MGHRA, CDR2 YSYEKL. The CDR3 loop spans 16 amino acids.

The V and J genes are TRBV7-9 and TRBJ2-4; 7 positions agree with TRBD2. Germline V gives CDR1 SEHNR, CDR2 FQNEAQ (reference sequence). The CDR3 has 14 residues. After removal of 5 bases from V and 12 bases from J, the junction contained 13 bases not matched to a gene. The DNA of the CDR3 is TGTGCCAGCAGCGCCAGCGGGACTACAAAACATCAGTACTTC. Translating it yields CASSASGTTKHQYF.

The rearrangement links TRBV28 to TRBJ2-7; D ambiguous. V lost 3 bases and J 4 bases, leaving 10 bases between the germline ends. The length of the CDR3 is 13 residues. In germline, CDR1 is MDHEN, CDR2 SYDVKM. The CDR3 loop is CASSFTERYEQYF. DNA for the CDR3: TGTGCCAGCAGTTTTACCGAGCGTTACGAGCAGTACTTC.

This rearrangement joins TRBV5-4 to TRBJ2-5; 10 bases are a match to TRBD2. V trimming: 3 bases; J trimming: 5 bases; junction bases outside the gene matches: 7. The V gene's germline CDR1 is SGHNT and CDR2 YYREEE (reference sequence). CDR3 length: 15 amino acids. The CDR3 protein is CASSSTLAGAETQYF. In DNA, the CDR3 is TGTGCCAGCAGCTCAACTCTAGCGGGGGCCGAGACCCAGTACTTC.

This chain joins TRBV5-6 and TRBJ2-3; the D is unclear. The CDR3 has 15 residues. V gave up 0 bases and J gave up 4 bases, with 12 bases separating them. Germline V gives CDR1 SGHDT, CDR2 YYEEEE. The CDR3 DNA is TGTGCCAGCAGCTTGGGTTTGACCGGAGCAGATACGCAGTATTTT. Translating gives CASSLGLTGADTQYF.

The CDR3 protein is CASSQARYTEAFF. The CDR3 DNA sequence: TGTGCCAGCAGCCAAGCCCGTTACACTGAAGCTTTCTTT. V is TRBV14 and J is TRBJ1-1, with D unclear. V was clipped by 1 base and J by 3 bases, with 6 bases between them. CDR1 and CDR2 (germline): SGHDN, FVKESK. CDR3 length: 13 residues.

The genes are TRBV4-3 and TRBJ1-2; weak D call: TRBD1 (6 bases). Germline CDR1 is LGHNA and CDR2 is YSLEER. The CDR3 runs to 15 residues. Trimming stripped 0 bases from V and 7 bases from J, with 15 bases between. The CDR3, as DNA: TGCGCCAGCAGCCAAGACGCGAGGGACATCTTTGGCTACACCTTC. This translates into CASSQDARDIFGYTF.

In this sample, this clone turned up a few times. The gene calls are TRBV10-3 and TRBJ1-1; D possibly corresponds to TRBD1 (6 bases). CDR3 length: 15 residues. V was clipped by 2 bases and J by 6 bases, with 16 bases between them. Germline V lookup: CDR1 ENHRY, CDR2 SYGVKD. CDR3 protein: CAISERGGRASEAFF. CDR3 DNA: TGTGCCATCAGTGAGAGGGGGGGGCGTGCGTCTGAAGCTTTCTTT.

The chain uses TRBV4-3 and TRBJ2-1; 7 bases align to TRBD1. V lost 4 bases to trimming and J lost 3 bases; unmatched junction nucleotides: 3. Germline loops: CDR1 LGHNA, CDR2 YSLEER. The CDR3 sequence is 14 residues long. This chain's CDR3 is CASSPQGSYNEQFF. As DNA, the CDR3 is TGCGCCAGCAGCCCACAGGGGAGCTACAATGAGCAGTTCTTC.